The text below deals with one TCR beta chain. The sample comes from a study of blood T cell repertoires in COVID-19. Study in general: The study drew acute and convalescent COVID-19 samples from the United States, Italy and Spain. T cells, B-cell-depleted T cells, or PBMCs provided the cDNA or gDNA that served as material.

Profiling relied on immunoSEQ multiplex PCR, and the TCRdb table lists in-frame clones only, not all of them. This table holds 150,000 to 200,000 clones, about 91% found once. V dropped 2 bases and J dropped 5; count of bases not matched to a gene: 7. The CDR3 length is 15 residues. Germline CDR1 is SGHRS and CDR2 is YFSETQ. V gene TRBV5-1 combines with J gene TRBJ1-2; TRBD1 agrees at 9 bases. The sequenced sample was peripheral blood. This clonotype originated in a woman aged 30 to 39 with acute or convalescent COVID-19. The CDR3, as DNA: TGCGCCAGCAGCTTACAGGGGGCGCCGAGTTATGGCTACACCTTC. Amino acid sequence: CASSLQGAPSYGYTF.